This T cell receptor (beta chain) is from a study of early T cells in non-severe SARS-CoV-2 infection (dated by TCRdb to the early 2020s). Regarding the study in general: TCR sequencing used bulk RNA from unsorted whole blood, so alpha and beta chains could not be paired. Findings and caveats that apply to the study as a whole: VDJdb matching was skewed toward anti-spike CD8 responses and likely underestimated virus-specific expansions by missing private and CD4 specificities.

The study was a case-control design nested within a healthcare worker cohort in London, UK, with weekly nasopharyngeal swab PCR tests and blood sampling. Between 23 and 31 March 2020, the week of the UK lockdown, healthcare workers were enrolled and then followed up weekly for as long as 16 weeks. The CDR3 runs 13 amino acids, cysteine and phenylalanine included. This entry keeps only the CDR3 DNA: 39 bases, framed from base 1. Library generation was performed with 5' RACE. Instrument on record: NextSeq 500. To correct for sequencing error and PCR bias, the TCR library protocol tagged individual cDNA molecules with unique molecular identifiers. Both TCR alpha and beta chains were sequenced, and tight co-correlation was observed between alpha and beta sequence abundances in each sample. In the source study's methods: Decombinator V4 was used to annotate the V gene, J gene and CDR3 of the TCR sequences. TCRs were defined as expanded if a significant change between any two time points was detected under a Poisson model with p below 0.0001. TCR abundances were normalised to the total number of TCRs sequenced per sample and expressed as counts per million. MAIT TCRs were defined by TRAV1-2 paired with TRAJ12, TRAJ20 or TRAJ33, and iNKT TCRs by TRAV10 paired with TRAJ18. VDJdb, accessed on 1 November 2021, was searched for TCRs annotated for CMV, EBV and SARS-CoV-2, and TCRs annotated for more than one antigen were excluded. The public reads were run again by TCRdb, first through fastp at Q25 and then through MiXCR, and only productive beta chains were kept. All rows with the same CDR3 protein become a single entry with the most common DNA and genes. TCRdb's processing, not the authors', yielded these V and J calls. Within this sample are about 83,000 distinct CDR3 sequences, with 10% to 15% of them counted one time only. The ten biggest clones cover over 6.5% of the sample.

Concerning this clonotype itself: What antigen it recognizes has not been identified. One base away there is no much larger clone; base qualities are not given.

Here the chain combines TRBV12-3 or TRBV12-4 and TRBJ2-3; there is no confident call for the D gene. The clonotype was recovered from an adult who was a healthcare worker with PCR-confirmed SARS-CoV-2 infection or an uninfected control (not recorded which). The specimen sequenced was whole blood. The CDR3 protein: CADLDGSTDTQYF. The nucleotide sequence reads as follows: TGTGCTGACCTCGATGGCAGCACAGATACGCAGTATTTT.